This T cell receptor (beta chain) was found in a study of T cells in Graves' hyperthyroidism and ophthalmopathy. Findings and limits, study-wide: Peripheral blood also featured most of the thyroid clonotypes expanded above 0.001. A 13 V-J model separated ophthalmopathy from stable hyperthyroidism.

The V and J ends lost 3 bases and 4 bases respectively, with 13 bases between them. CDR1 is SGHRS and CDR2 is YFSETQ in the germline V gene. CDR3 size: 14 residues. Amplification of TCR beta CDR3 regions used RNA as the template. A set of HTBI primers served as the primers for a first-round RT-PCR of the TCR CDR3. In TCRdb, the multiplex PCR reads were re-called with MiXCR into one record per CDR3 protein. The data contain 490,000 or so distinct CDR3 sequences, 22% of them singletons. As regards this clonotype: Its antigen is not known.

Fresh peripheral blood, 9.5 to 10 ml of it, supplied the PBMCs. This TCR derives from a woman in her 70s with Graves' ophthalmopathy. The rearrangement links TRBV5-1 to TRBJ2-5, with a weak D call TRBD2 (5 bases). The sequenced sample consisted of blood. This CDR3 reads CASSSSGMGETQYF. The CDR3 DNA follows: TGCGCCAGCAGCTCCTCCGGGATGGGAGAGACCCAGTACTTC. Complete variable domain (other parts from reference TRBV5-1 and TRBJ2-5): KAGVTQTPRYLIKTRGQQVTLSCSPISGHRSVSWYQQTPGQGLQFLFEYFSETQRNKGNFPGRFSGRQFSNSRSEMNVSTLELGDSALYLCASSSSGMGETQYFGPGTRLLVL.